This T cell receptor beta chain was identified during a study of blood T cell repertoires in COVID-19. CDR3 length equals 16 residues. Germline CDR1 and CDR2: MNHEY and SVGEGT. J was trimmed by 0 bases and V by 5 bases; bases with no gene match: 5. Assay used: immunoSEQ multiplex PCR; TCRdb lists only in-frame clones, some missing. The repertoire holds 220,000 or so clones, with 82% as singletons. The sequence came from a woman in her sixties or seventies who had recovered from COVID-19. Sample: PBMCs or T cells enriched from blood (not recorded which). The V call is TRBV6-2 or TRBV6-3, the J call TRBJ2-2; 8 nucleotides match TRBD1. The CDR3 DNA reads as TGTGCCAGCAGTCATCAGGGGGCCCCGAACACCGGGGAGCTGTTTTTT. Amino acid sequence: CASSHQGAPNTGELFF.